This TCR beta chain was identified in a study of blood T cell repertoires in COVID-19. About the study: Italy, Spain and the United States were the sources of the convalescent and acute COVID-19 samples. T cells, B-cell-depleted T cells, or PBMCs provided the cDNA or gDNA that served as material.

Under the authors' procedure: Estimates of nucleated cell counts were drawn from the amplification of reference gene primers. Data came from immunoSEQ multiplex PCR; TCRdb stores just in-frame clones and leaves some out. The D gene and trimming were derived from the DNA, and the V and J assignments and clone size from that table. The sample shows around 250,000 clones, around 78% of them seen only once. The CDR3 is made up of 14 amino acids. Trimming took off 4 bases at V and 4 bases at J, with 12 bases between the two ends. CDR1 and CDR2 from the germline V gene are SGHRS and YFSETQ. The sequence came from a man between 60 and 70 years old who had recovered from COVID-19. This chain uses TRBV5-1 with TRBJ2-1; a possible D gene is TRBD2 (5 bases). Sequencing input: peripheral blood. CDR3 in DNA: TGCGCCAGCAGCCCCTCTAGCCTATACAATGAGCAGTTCTTC. It encodes CASSPSSLYNEQFF. Drawing the rest from reference TRBV5-1 and TRBJ2-1, the complete variable domain is KAGVTQTPRYLIKTRGQQVTLSCSPISGHRSVSWYQQTPGQGLQFLFEYFSETQRNKGNFPGRFSGRQFSNSRSEMNVSTLELGDSALYLCASSPSSLYNEQFFGPGTRLTVL.